This T cell receptor beta chain was retrieved from a study of regulatory T cells in long-lasting Graves disease. With iRepertoire HTBI primers and Arm-PCR of CDR3 regions, TCR beta libraries were built. TCRdb independently ran MiXCR on the multiplex PCR reads; one entry per CDR3 protein. The sample holds about 530,000 distinct CDR3 sequences; 16% are singletons and the top ten take roughly 25%. This clonotype was picked up a small number of times. Per germline, CDR1 MDHEN and CDR2 SYDVKM. The CDR3 runs to 14 residues. Trimming pared 1 base from V and 8 bases from J, leaving 11 bases between. Time point noted: newly diagnosed GD, antithyroid drugs for less than 3 months. PBMC RNA was the source of the TCR library. These data also featured in a second study, about T cells in Graves' hyperthyroidism and ophthalmopathy. That source notes: Carried out on the TCR CDR3, a first-round RT-PCR used the HTBI primer set.

The J gene is TRBJ1-4, the V gene TRBV28; no firm D call. The sample was peripheral blood mononuclear cells (PBMCs), taken at new diagnosis, from a patient treated with antithyroid drugs. The source of this sequence is a woman aged 40-65 years with Graves disease. CDR3 sequence: CASSLFLAREKLFF. The CDR3 nucleotides read TGTGCCAGCAGTTTATTTCTGGCACGAGAAAAACTGTTTTTT. Supplemented by reference TRBV28 and TRBJ1-4, the full variable domain reads DVKVTQSSRYLVKRTGEKVFLECVQDMDHENMFWYRQDPGLGLRLIYFSYDVKMKEKGDIPEGYSVSREKKERFSLILESASTNQTSMYLCASSLFLAREKLFFGSGTQLSVL.